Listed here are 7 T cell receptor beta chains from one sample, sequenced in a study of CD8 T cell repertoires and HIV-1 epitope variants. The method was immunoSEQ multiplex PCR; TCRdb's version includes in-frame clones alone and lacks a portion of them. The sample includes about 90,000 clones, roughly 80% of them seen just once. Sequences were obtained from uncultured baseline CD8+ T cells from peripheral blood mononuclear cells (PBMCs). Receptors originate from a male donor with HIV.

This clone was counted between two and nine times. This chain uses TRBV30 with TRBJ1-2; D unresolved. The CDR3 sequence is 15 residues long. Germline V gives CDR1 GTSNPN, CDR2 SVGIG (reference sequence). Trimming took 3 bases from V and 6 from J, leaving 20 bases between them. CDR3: CAWSVRMGGSNGYTF. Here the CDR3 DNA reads TGTGCCTGGAGCGTACGTATGGGAGGGAGTAATGGCTACACCTTC.

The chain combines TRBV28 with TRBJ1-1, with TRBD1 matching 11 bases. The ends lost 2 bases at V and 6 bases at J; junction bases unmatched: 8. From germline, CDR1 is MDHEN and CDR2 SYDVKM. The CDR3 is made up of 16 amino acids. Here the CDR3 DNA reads TGTGCCAGCAGTTTAAGGACAGGGGGCAAAAATGCTGAAGCTTTCTTT. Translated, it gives CASSLRTGGKNAEAFF.

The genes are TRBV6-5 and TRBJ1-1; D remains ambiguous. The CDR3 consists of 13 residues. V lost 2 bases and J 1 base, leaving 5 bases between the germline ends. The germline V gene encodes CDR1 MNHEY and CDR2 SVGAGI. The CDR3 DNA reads TGTGCCAGCAGTTACGCAACGAACACTGAAGCTTTCTTT. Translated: CASSYATNTEAFF.

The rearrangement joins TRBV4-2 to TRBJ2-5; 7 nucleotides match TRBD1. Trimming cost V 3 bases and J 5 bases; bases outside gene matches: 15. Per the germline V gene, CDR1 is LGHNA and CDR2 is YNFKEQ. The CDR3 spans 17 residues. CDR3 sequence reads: CASSQVLQGPRGETQYF. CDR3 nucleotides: TGTGCCAGCAGCCAGGTCCTCCAAGGGCCCAGGGGGGAGACCCAGTACTTC.

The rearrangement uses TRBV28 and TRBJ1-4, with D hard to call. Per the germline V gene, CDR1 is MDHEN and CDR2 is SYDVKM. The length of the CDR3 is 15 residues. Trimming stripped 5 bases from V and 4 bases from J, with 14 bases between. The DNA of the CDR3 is TGTGCCAGCAGTCAACATAACCAGATTAATGAAAAACTGTTTTTT. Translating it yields CASSQHNQINEKLFF.

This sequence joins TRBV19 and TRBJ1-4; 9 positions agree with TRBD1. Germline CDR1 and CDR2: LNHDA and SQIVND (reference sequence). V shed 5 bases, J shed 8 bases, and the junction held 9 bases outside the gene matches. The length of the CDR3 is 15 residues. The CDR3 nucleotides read TGTGCCAGTAGTGCGTACAGGGGGCTGGGAGAAAAACTGTTTTTT. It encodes CASSAYRGLGEKLFF.

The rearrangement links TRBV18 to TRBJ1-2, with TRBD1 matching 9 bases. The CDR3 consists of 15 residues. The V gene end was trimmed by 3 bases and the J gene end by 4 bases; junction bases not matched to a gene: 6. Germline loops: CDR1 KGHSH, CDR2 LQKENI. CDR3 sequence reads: CASSPRTGDSYGYTF. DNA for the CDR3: TGTGCCAGCTCACCCCGGACAGGGGATTCCTATGGCTACACCTTC.